Listed here is a single TCR beta chain. The target antigen is unknown. Produced via immunoSEQ multiplex PCR; TCRdb's table is partial and in-frame only. Here the sample spans 100,000 to 150,000 clones, roughly nine tenths being singletons. This record comes from a study of T cell responses to AZD1222 COVID-19 vaccine. Study summary: Second-dose recipients at about 4 or about 12 weeks were treated as one pooled group.

The study, taken as a whole, reports: Dominant at 160-218 and 743-854, vaccine-associated CD4 TCRs also spanned spike.

Sample: peripheral blood, taken on day 0 of AZD1222 vaccination. The clonotype comes from an adult in good health.

CDR3 residues: CAISAGQGAYEQYF. CDR3 in DNA: TGTGCCATCAGTGCGGGGCAGGGAGCCTACGAGCAGTACTTC. This chain connects TRBV10-3 to TRBJ2-7; D tentatively reads TRBD1 or TRBD2 (5 bases each). V was pared by 4 bases and J by 2 bases, with 12 bases between. This CDR3 has 14 amino acids. Germline CDR1 ENHRY, CDR2 SYGVKD.